This TCR beta chain was obtained from a study of blood T cell repertoires in COVID-19. The overall study: Collection of acute and convalescent COVID-19 samples took place in the United States, Italy and Spain. T cells, B-cell-depleted T cells, or PBMCs supplied cDNA or gDNA.

V shed 3 bases and J shed 2 bases, with 11 bases lying between them. Germline V gene lookup returns CDR1 LNHNV and CDR2 YYDKDF (reference sequence). The CDR3 sequence is 14 residues long. A word on this clone: The identical CDR3 is also encoded by other nucleotide sequences in the sample.

Assignments of participants to cohorts depended upon their own reported clinical history. Only in-frame clones appear in the TCRdb table, and some are missing; sequencing was by immunoSEQ multiplex PCR. The top ten clones hold approximately 2.5% of a sample with about 300,000 clones, around 86% of them seen once. The genes are TRBV15 and TRBJ2-7, with a weak D call TRBD1 (6 bases). The specimen sequenced was PBMCs or T cells enriched from blood (not recorded which). The sequence was collected from a woman between 18 and 29 years old who had recovered from COVID-19. Written as DNA, the CDR3 is TGTGCCACCAGCAGGACAGGAGGCACCTACGAGCAGTACTTC. Its protein product is CATSRTGGTYEQYF.